This TCR beta chain is drawn from a study of cytomegalovirus exposure and HLA in healthy donors. About the study: It was reported in a later analysis that the same platform had been used for the approximately 110 validation repertoires as for the 666 first-cohort repertoires.

General observations from the study: A few chains linked to CMV were shown in vitro to be specific for CMV antigens. There were over 150 TCR beta chains listed as cytomegalovirus-associated.

Sequencing was performed with immunoSEQ multiplex PCR; in TCRdb, only in-frame clones are kept and a portion is missing. The repertoire includes about 38,000 clones, roughly 93% of them detected once, and about 3.1% sits in the top ten. With regard to this clone: The antigen is undetermined.

The clonotype originates from a man younger than 35 in good health and CMV-seronegative. What was sequenced was PBMCs.

CDR3 DNA sequence: TGTGCCTGGAGCCGACAGTCCGGGGAGCTGTTTTTT. Protein: CAWSRQSGELFF. The V gene is TRBV30, the J gene TRBJ2-2; D might be TRBD1 (5 bases). Germline CDR1 is GTSNPN and CDR2 is SVGIG (reference sequence). V was pared by 3 bases and J by 6 bases, with 8 bases between. The CDR3 spans 12 residues. The variable domain in full, with the rest retrieved from reference TRBV30 and TRBJ2-2, is SQTIHQWPATLVQPVGSPLSLECTVEGTSNPNLYWYRQAAGRGLQLLFYSVGIGQISSEVPQNLSASRPQDRQFILSSKKLLLSDSGFYLCAWSRQSGELFFGEGSRLTVL.